This T cell receptor beta chain was sequenced during a study of T-cell reconstitution after alpha-beta-depleted transplantation in children. V was shortened by 1 base and J by 5 bases, with 9 bases between the two germline ends. This CDR3 is built from 14 residues. Preparation of the TCRbeta library was carried out with unique molecular identifiers. A single record per CDR3 protein comes from TCRdb applying MiXCR to the PCR reads. The data show more than 400,000 distinct CDR3 sequences, over 40% seen once. The source of this sequence is a girl aged 2 to 10 with aplastic anemia, due to receive a stem cell transplant. The sequencing here drew on PBMCs, taken before TCRalphabeta/CD19-depleted stem cell transplant. This rearrangement joins TRBV12-3 or TRBV12-4 to TRBJ2-1; no firm D call. CDR3 nucleotides: TGTGCCAGCAGTTTAGTAAAACTTCACAATGAGCAGTTCTTC. Its protein product is CASSLVKLHNEQFF.